This TCR beta chain was sequenced for a study of shared clonotypes between healthy human individuals. The authors loaded 150 to 250 ng DNA, tens of thousands of T cell genomes, into sorted-subset replicate PCRs. The repertoire was sequenced with immunoSEQ multiplex PCR; TCRdb's copy has only in-frame clones and lacks some. The data show about 1.5 million clones, with around 98% seen just once and roughly 0.45% held by the top ten. A remark on this clone: The antigen is not known.

V dropped 1 base and J dropped 4 bases, with 13 bases sitting between them. The germline V gene has CDR1 SGHAT and CDR2 FQNNGV. This CDR3 has 16 residues. Whole-study findings and limits: Researchers sampled only blood; tissue repertoires likely differ. Non-shared clonotypes were found to have lower generation probabilities than the clonotypes that were shared by all four of the sorted-subset donors.

The source is a man under 40 in good health. The J gene is TRBJ2-2, the V gene TRBV11-2; D may be TRBD1 (6 bases). Sequencing was carried out using naive CD4+ T cells sorted from blood. Indicated subset: CD45RA+ positively selected. The CDR3 nucleotides are TGTGCCAGCAGCTTAGGGACAGTAACAAGCACCGGGGAGCTGTTTTTT. Its translation: CASSLGTVTSTGELFF.